The clone carrying this T cell receptor beta chain was found a few times. This sample stems from a study of early T cells in non-severe SARS-CoV-2 infection. Individually, cDNA molecules had unique molecular identifiers attached to them. TCRdb recomputed calls from the 5' RACE reads with MiXCR, one row per CDR3 protein. The table has roughly 88,000 distinct CDR3 sequences, around 13% seen once. The CDR3 runs 16 residues. Trimming took 5 bases from V and 6 from J, leaving 23 bases between them. Germline V CDR1 and CDR2: SGHTA, FQGNSA. This receptor was identified in an adult who was a healthcare worker with PCR-confirmed SARS-CoV-2 infection or an uninfected control (not recorded which). Material for sequencing was whole blood. The V call is TRBV7-2, the J call TRBJ2-7; D could derive from TRBD1 or TRBD2 (5 bases each). This CDR3 is CASSNPSPGPGSEQYF. CDR3 DNA sequence: TGTGCCAGCAGCAACCCCTCCCCGGGACCAGGGTCCGAGCAGTACTTC. The complete variable domain, with remaining parts taken from reference TRBV7-2 and TRBJ2-7, reads GAGVSQSPSNKVTEKGKDVELRCDPISGHTALYWYRQSLGQGLEFLIYFQGNSAPDKSGLPSDRFSAERTGGSVSTLTIQRTQQEDSAVYLCASSNPSPGPGSEQYFGPGTRLTVT.